The 17 T cell receptor beta chains reported below all come from one sample, sequenced in a study of cytomegalovirus exposure and HLA in healthy donors. The method was immunoSEQ multiplex PCR; TCRdb's version includes in-frame clones alone and lacks a portion of them. The repertoire includes 100,000 to 150,000 clones, about nine tenths of them detected once, and roughly 2% sits in the top ten. The sample taken for sequencing was PBMCs. The source is a woman between 18 and 29 years old in good health and CMV-seronegative.

This chain connects TRBV5-1 to TRBJ1-1; 11 nucleotides line up with TRBD1. Germline assignment: CDR1 SGHRS and CDR2 YFSETQ. V dropped 3 bases and J dropped 2; count of bases not matched to a gene: 6. CDR3 size: 16 residues. The CDR3 DNA reads TGCGCCAGCAGCTATGGAGGACAGGGGGCAAACACTGAAGCTTTCTTT. Protein: CASSYGGQGANTEAFF.

The chain couples TRBV9 to TRBJ1-1, with 9 bases fitting TRBD1. Germline V gene lookup returns CDR1 SGDLS and CDR2 YYNGEE. CDR3 length equals 15 residues. V gave up 5 bases and J gave up 2 bases; unmatched junction bases: 7. DNA for the CDR3: TGTGCCAGCAGGAGGGGGACAGGGCTTAACACTGAAGCTTTCTTT. Protein: CASRRGTGLNTEAFF.

This chain connects TRBV18 to TRBJ2-1, with TRBD1 identical over 10 bases. The CDR3 is 15 amino acids. J was trimmed by 8 bases and V by 9 bases; bases with no gene match: 13. Per germline, CDR1 KGHSH and CDR2 LQKENI. The CDR3 loop reads CASRGQGVAGYEQFF. CDR3 DNA: TGTGCCAGTCGCGGACAGGGGGTAGCAGGCTATGAGCAGTTCTTC. Supplemented by reference TRBV18 and TRBJ2-1, the full variable domain reads NAGVMQNPRHLVRRRGQEARLRCSPMKGHSHVYWYRQLPEEGLKFMVYLQKENIIDESGMPKERFSAEFPKEGPSILRIQQVVRGDSAAYFCASRGQGVAGYEQFFGPGTRLTVL.

J is TRBJ2-1 and V is TRBV9, with 13 bases aligning to TRBD2. Germline values: CDR1 SGDLS, CDR2 YYNGEE. V shed 2 bases and J 7 bases; nucleotides not matched to a gene: 3. This CDR3 is 15 amino acids long. CDR3 sequence reads: CASSVTSGRVNEQFF. The CDR3 coding sequence is TGTGCCAGCAGCGTCACTAGCGGGAGGGTGAATGAGCAGTTCTTC. The full variable domain, completed using reference TRBV9 and TRBJ2-1, is DSGVTQTPKHLITATGQRVTLRCSPRSGDLSVYWYQQSLDQGLQFLIQYYNGEERAKGNILERFSAQQFPDLHSELNLSSLELGDSALYFCASSVTSGRVNEQFFGPGTRLTVL.

The chain uses TRBV4-1 and TRBJ2-3; D perhaps matches TRBD1 (6 bases). V was clipped by 1 base and J by 2 bases, with 10 bases between them. Germline lookup yields CDR1 MGHRA and CDR2 YSYEKL. The CDR3 consists of 15 residues. CDR3 coding DNA: TGCGCCAGCAGCCAAGGACAGGCGTACACAGATACGCAGTATTTT. Encoded protein: CASSQGQAYTDTQYF.

The chain links TRBV4-1 to TRBJ1-3, with 7 bases lining up with TRBD1. The CDR3 totals 16 residues. J lost 2 bases, V lost 4 bases, and 8 bases had no gene match. Germline V lookup: CDR1 MGHRA, CDR2 YSYEKL. This CDR3 reads CASSRVQGLPGNTIYF. CDR3 DNA sequence: TGCGCCAGCAGCCGCGTACAGGGGCTTCCTGGAAACACCATATATTTT.

This chain links TRBV27 with TRBJ2-7; 9 bases fit TRBD1. V trimming: 6 bases; J trimming: 2 bases; junction bases outside the gene matches: 5. The CDR3 totals 14 residues. Germline V gene sequence: CDR1 MNHEY, CDR2 SMNVEV (reference sequence). Here the CDR3 DNA reads TGTGCCAGCAGACTTACAGGGGGCCCCTACGAGCAGTACTTC. It is translated as CASRLTGGPYEQYF.

The chain couples TRBV5-6 to TRBJ2-1; D perhaps matches TRBD1 (6 bases). Germline CDR1 is SGHDT and CDR2 is YYEEEE. The germline V and J ends were trimmed by 4 bases and 8 bases, with 19 bases remaining between them. The CDR3 is 15 residues long. The CDR3 is CASSNGRGHFDEQFF. CDR3 sequence (DNA): TGTGCCAGCAGCAACGGCAGGGGTCACTTTGATGAGCAGTTCTTC.

The gene calls are TRBV7-8 and TRBJ1-5; D ambiguous. The V end lost 5 bases, the J end lost 5 bases, and 10 bases lay between the germline ends. This CDR3 is 13 amino acids long. Germline V gene sequence: CDR1 SGHVS, CDR2 FQNEAQ. In nucleotides, the CDR3 is TGTGCCAGCAGCCCTGACCGGGATCAGCCCCAGCATTTT. Translating gives CASSPDRDQPQHF.

The chain employs TRBV11-2 and TRBJ1-1; D remains ambiguous. The ends were cut back, 6 bases at V and 3 bases at J, with 5 bases in the middle. The CDR3 consists of 11 residues. Germline V gene sequence: CDR1 SGHAT, CDR2 FQNNGV. Here the CDR3 DNA reads TGTGCCAGCAGTCCATACACTGAAGCTTTCTTT. Amino acid sequence: CASSPYTEAFF.

V and J are TRBV2 and TRBJ2-5; no firm D call. The germline V gene has CDR1 SNHLY and CDR2 FYNNEI. V lost 7 bases and J 5 bases, leaving 17 bases between the germline ends. There are 14 residues in the CDR3. The DNA of the CDR3 is TGTGCCAGCACCCGACACTCTTTAAGGGAGACCCAGTACTTC. It yields the protein CASTRHSLRETQYF.

The CDR3 sequence is CASSRTQGTNEKLFF. CDR3 coding DNA: TGCGCCAGCAGCCGGACACAGGGCACTAATGAAAAACTGTTTTTT. The rearrangement uses TRBV4-1 and TRBJ1-4, with D perhaps matching TRBD1 (6 bases). The CDR3 contains 15 residues. Germline V lookup: CDR1 MGHRA, CDR2 YSYEKL. The V end lost 4 bases, the J end lost 2 bases, and 11 bases lay between the germline ends.

This clone is deemed medium-sized. The V call is TRBV6-5, the J call TRBJ1-5; D perhaps matches TRBD1 (5 bases). Germline CDR1 MNHEY, CDR2 SVGAGI. The V end lost 2 bases, the J end lost 4 bases, and 6 bases lay between the germline ends. The CDR3 is made up of 13 amino acids. In DNA, the CDR3 is TGTGCCAGCAGTTACAGGGGTAATCAGCCCCAGCATTTT. This translates into CASSYRGNQPQHF.

The chain's CDR3 is CASSHRQVYYEQYF. The CDR3 bases are TGTGCCAGCAGTCACCGACAGGTATACTACGAGCAGTACTTC. This chain links TRBV28 with TRBJ2-7; a possible D gene is TRBD1 (6 bases). From germline, CDR1 is MDHEN and CDR2 SYDVKM. Trimming took off 5 bases at V and 3 bases at J, with 14 bases between the two ends. This CDR3 region has 14 residues.

This chain connects TRBV6-1 to TRBJ2-4; maybe TRBD2 (7 bases). Germline loops: CDR1 MNHNS, CDR2 SASEGT. The V gene lost 2 bases and the J gene lost 3 bases, with 17 bases spanning the gap. The CDR3 has 17 residues. The CDR3 is CASSEIRRGLDKNIQYF. The CDR3 region has the DNA TGTGCCAGCAGTGAAATTAGGCGGGGGCTGGACAAAAACATTCAGTACTTC.

The V call is TRBV27, the J call TRBJ1-1, with D unclear. The CDR3 spans 13 residues. Trimming shortened V by 0 bases and J by 4 bases, and 6 bases separated the two germline ends. The germline gives CDR1 MNHEY, CDR2 SMNVEV (reference sequence). CDR3: CASSLSSRTEAFF. The CDR3 region has the DNA TGTGCCAGCAGTTTATCTTCGCGCACTGAAGCTTTCTTT.

The chain's CDR3 is CASSVGGGEETQYF. The CDR3 region has the DNA TGTGCCAGCAGCGTAGGGGGAGGTGAAGAGACCCAGTACTTC. The chain couples TRBV9 to TRBJ2-5; D perhaps matches TRBD2 (6 bases). This CDR3 comprises 14 residues. V was clipped by 0 bases and J by 3 bases, with 9 bases between them. From germline, CDR1 is SGDLS and CDR2 YYNGEE.